The clone carrying this TCR beta chain is labeled as medium-sized. What it binds is not known. This specimen belongs to a study of CD8+ T cells in alopecia areata. General study findings and limits: Across lesional scalp, and particularly alopecia totalis/universalis, clonality surpassed that of normal scalp.

Sequencing templates came from extracted RNA that was reverse transcribed into cDNA. Assay: immunoSEQ multiplex PCR; the TCRdb copy retains only in-frame clones and omits some. Of 30,000 to 45,000 clones listed, 45% to 55% are singletons. CDR1 and CDR2 from the germline V gene are LNHDA and SQIVND (reference sequence). The CDR3 spans 12 residues. The germline V and J ends were trimmed by 9 bases and 1 base, with 9 bases remaining between them. Sorting separated CD25+CD127- cells from the CD4+ cells of roughly five patients. As part of sample collection, lesional scalp punch biopsies and peripheral blood were taken from alopecia areata patients. PBMCs served as the source from which CD4+ and CD8+ T cells were sorted.

The J gene is TRBJ1-1, the V gene TRBV19; D unresolved. Sequenced: CD4+ Tregs sorted from blood. The origin of this receptor is a human donor with alopecia areata. CDR3: CASYFGNTEAFF. DNA of the CDR3: TGTGCCAGCTACTTCGGGAACACTGAAGCTTTCTTT.